These 2 T cell receptor beta chains share one sample of origin, sequenced in a study of OX40 agonist ivuxolimab in advanced cancers. Sequencing used immunoSEQ multiplex PCR; TCRdb keeps in-frame clones, though not all of them. The repertoire holds over 40,000 clones, with more than 70% as singletons. Source: CD4+ or CD8+ T cells sorted from blood, taken in a trial of the OX40 agonist ivuxolimab. All receptors come from an adult with an advanced solid tumor such as melanoma, head and neck, liver or kidney cancer.

This sequence joins TRBV19 and TRBJ1-3; 7 bases align to TRBD1. The germline V gene has CDR1 LNHDA and CDR2 SQIVND (reference sequence). V shed 5 bases and J 0 bases; nucleotides not matched to a gene: 13. This CDR3 has 18 residues. The CDR3 loop is CASSRRGKGTDSGNTIYF. The CDR3 DNA is TGTGCCAGTAGTCGGCGGGGAAAGGGGACAGACTCTGGAAACACCATATATTTT.

V and J are TRBV29-1 and TRBJ1-1; D ambiguous. The CDR3 consists of 12 residues. V was pared by 4 bases and J by 0 bases, with 6 bases between. Germline lookup yields CDR1 SQVTM and CDR2 ANQGSEA. The CDR3 protein is CSVGQMNTEAFF. CDR3 nucleotide sequence: TGCAGCGTTGGGCAGATGAACACTGAAGCTTTCTTT.